This entry lists 11 T cell receptor beta chains sequenced from one sample in a study of blood T cell repertoires in COVID-19. Some clones are missing from TCRdb's copy, which holds only in-frame ones; the method was immunoSEQ multiplex PCR. The profile shows a few hundred thousand clones, about 91% of them singletons. The source material was PBMCs or T cells enriched from blood (not recorded which). Receptor source: a man aged 18-30 years with acute COVID-19.

The chain recombines TRBV27 with TRBJ2-2, with TRBD2 identical over 10 bases. Germline CDR1 is MNHEY and CDR2 is SMNVEV (reference sequence). The CDR3 is made up of 17 amino acids. The V segment lost 1 base and the J segment 5 bases; nucleotides outside the gene matches: 7. The CDR3 spells CASSLYGLAGVTGELFF. For the CDR3, the DNA is TGTGCCAGCAGTTTATACGGGCTAGCGGGAGTTACCGGGGAGCTGTTTTTT.

CDR3 region: CASSLEFVAGDLYNEQFF. Written as DNA, the CDR3 is TGTGCCAGCAGCTTGGAGTTCGTAGCGGGAGACCTCTACAATGAGCAGTTCTTC. The chain joins TRBV5-5 to TRBJ2-1; 9 positions agree with TRBD2. CDR1 is SGHKS and CDR2 is YYEKEE in the germline V gene (reference sequence). The CDR3 extends over 18 amino acids. Trimming cost V 0 bases and J 3 bases; bases outside gene matches: 10.

The chain recombines TRBV5-1 with TRBJ2-1, with 8 bases lining up with TRBD1. Trimming at V came to 2 bases and at J to 8 bases, leaving 27 bases not matched to a gene. Germline loops: CDR1 SGHRS, CDR2 YFSETQ. There are 21 residues in the CDR3. CDR3 in DNA: TGCGCCAGCAGCTTAAGCTATTACGGGACAGGTCCCCCCGCAATGACCCATGAGCAGTTCTTC. This sequence encodes CASSLSYYGTGPPAMTHEQFF.

V gene TRBV5-1 combines with J gene TRBJ2-7, with 10 bases fitting TRBD2. The CDR3 length is 15 residues. Germline loops: CDR1 SGHRS, CDR2 YFSETQ. The V and J ends lost 1 base and 6 bases, in that order; junction bases with no gene match: 7. CDR3 sequence reads: CASSLSSLAGSEQYF. The CDR3 DNA reads as TGCGCCAGCAGCTTGTCGTCACTAGCGGGAAGCGAGCAGTACTTC.

The rearrangement uses TRBV4-3 and TRBJ1-2; no definite D call. Trimming left V 4 bases short and J 4 bases short, with 19 bases between. The germline V gene has CDR1 LGHNA and CDR2 YSLEER. The CDR3 covers 16 residues. DNA of the CDR3: TGCGCCAGCAGCCTCTATGGGAGGACGGAAAGCTATGGCTACACCTTC. This sequence encodes CASSLYGRTESYGYTF.

This clone was counted a few times. The V and J genes are TRBV18 and TRBJ2-1; D not certain. V lost 6 bases and J 4 bases, leaving 7 bases between the germline ends. This CDR3 has 12 residues. Germline V gene lookup returns CDR1 KGHSH and CDR2 LQKENI. The CDR3 sequence is CASSRGYNEQFF. CDR3 sequence (DNA): TGTGCCAGCTCCCGAGGATACAATGAGCAGTTCTTC.

This clone was seen only a few times. The chain's CDR3 is CAISGGAEAFF. As DNA, the CDR3 is TGTGCCATCAGTGGGGGAGCTGAAGCTTTCTTT. This rearrangement joins TRBV10-3 to TRBJ1-1; no clear D gene. CDR3 length: 11 residues. The germline V gene encodes CDR1 ENHRY and CDR2 SYGVKD. Trimming took 4 bases from V and 6 from J, leaving 6 bases between them.

V usage is TRBV6-5 and J usage is TRBJ1-2, with TRBD1 identical over 7 bases. Germline CDR1 is MNHEY and CDR2 is SVGAGI. The CDR3 contains 14 residues. Trimming at V came to 5 bases and at J to 6 bases, leaving 9 bases not matched to a gene. CDR3 region: CASSQRQGDDGYTF. The CDR3 DNA reads TGTGCCAGCAGTCAGAGACAGGGAGATGATGGCTACACCTTC.

The chain joins TRBV28 to TRBJ2-1, with TRBD1 matching over 7 bases. The trim removed 5 bases at V and 7 bases at J, leaving 14 bases unmatched. The CDR3 length is 16 residues. From germline, CDR1 is MDHEN and CDR2 SYDVKM. CDR3 in amino acids: CASSPRTGLGENEQFF. The DNA for the CDR3 is TGTGCCAGCAGTCCCCGGACAGGCCTTGGGGAAAATGAGCAGTTCTTC.

The gene calls are TRBV6-6 and TRBJ2-2; TRBD1 aligns across 8 bases. V dropped 5 bases and J dropped 0; count of bases not matched to a gene: 5. CDR1 and CDR2 (germline): MNHNY, SVGAGI (reference sequence). The CDR3 runs 16 residues. The CDR3 DNA sequence: TGTGCCAGCAGTACACAGGGGGAGGCGAACACCGGGGAGCTGTTTTTT. Its translation is CASSTQGEANTGELFF.

V and J are TRBV7-8 and TRBJ1-2; 7 nucleotides align to TRBD1. Germline CDR1 reads SGHVS; CDR2 reads FQNEAQ. The J segment lost 8 bases and the V segment lost 4 bases, leaving 13 bases of the junction unmatched. This CDR3 region has 15 residues. CDR3 in amino acids: CASSSLVRQGYGYTF. In nucleotides, the CDR3 is TGTGCCAGCAGCTCACTAGTTCGACAGGGTTACGGCTACACCTTC.